The T cell receptor beta chain described here comes from a study of blood T cell repertoires in COVID-19. Assay used: immunoSEQ multiplex PCR; TCRdb lists only in-frame clones, some missing. The table includes about 310,000 clones, roughly 87% detected once. The V end lost 11 bases, the J end lost 2 bases, and 12 bases lay between the germline ends. Germline V gene lookup returns CDR1 MNHEY and CDR2 SVGAGI. This CDR3 has 12 residues. The J gene is TRBJ1-1, the V gene TRBV6-5, with D unresolved. This sequence was found in a man aged 18-30 years with active or convalescent COVID-19. The sequencing sample was made of peripheral blood. For the CDR3, the DNA is TGTGCCGCTGAGATATTCAACACTGAAGCTTTCTTT. This gives the protein CAAEIFNTEAFF.